Sequencing of this T cell receptor beta chain was carried out in a study of Ad26.COV2.S vaccination and SARS-CoV-2 variants. For the study at large: Donor joined the COV1001 Ad26.COV2.S trial arm. Each vaccinee took Ad26.COV2.S intramuscularly, once or twice 56 days apart. Study-wide points: Non-spike TCR breadth was similar in vaccine and placebo recipients.

This CDR3 contains 15 residues. Germline values: CDR1 SGDLS, CDR2 YYNGEE. V lost 0 bases and J lost 0, with 7 bases in between. Treatment reported: 15 to 20 received Ad26.COV2.S at low or high dose, single or two shots; several received placebo; per-sample allocation not given. Day 63 after the first injection of vaccine or placebo was the sampling time. Only in-frame clones appear in the TCRdb table, and some are missing; sequencing was by immunoSEQ multiplex PCR. In the table there are about 420,000 clones, approximately 87% of which are singletons. In the case of this clone: Its antigen remains unknown.

The input for sequencing was peripheral blood, taken in a trial of Ad26.COV2.S vaccine versus placebo. The chain is built from TRBV9 and TRBJ1-3; D ambiguous. This TCR was recovered from a person aged 18-60 years who received the Ad26.COV2.S COVID-19 vaccine or a placebo. As DNA, the CDR3 is TGTGCCAGCAGCGTAGGTTCGGACTCTGGAAACACCATATATTTT. Protein: CASSVGSDSGNTIYF. Together with reference TRBV9 and TRBJ1-3, the CDR3 gives the full variable domain: DSGVTQTPKHLITATGQRVTLRCSPRSGDLSVYWYQQSLDQGLQFLIQYYNGEERAKGNILERFSAQQFPDLHSELNLSSLELGDSALYFCASSVGSDSGNTIYFGEGSWLTVV.